The 7 T cell receptor beta chains below all came from one sample that was sequenced in a study of OX40 agonist ivuxolimab in advanced cancers. Clones were sequenced by immunoSEQ multiplex PCR, and TCRdb holds only the in-frame ones, with some missing. The sample consists of around 140,000 clones, approximately 90% of them appearing once. The material sequenced was CD4+ or CD8+ T cells sorted from blood, taken in a trial of the OX40 agonist ivuxolimab. The receptors here all came from an adult with an advanced solid tumor such as melanoma, head and neck, liver or kidney cancer.

The chain employs TRBV10-3 and TRBJ1-2; 8 bases map to TRBD1. The CDR3 consists of 16 residues. CDR1 ENHRY and CDR2 SYGVKD come from the germline V gene. V lost 0 bases to trimming and J lost 8 bases; unmatched junction nucleotides: 11. DNA for the CDR3: TGTGCCATCAGTGAGTCGAGACAGGGGCCACCCGGGGGCTACACCTTC. Amino acids: CAISESRQGPPGGYTF.

The chain uses TRBV6-6 and TRBJ2-5, with a possible D match to TRBD1 (5 bases). The DNA end lines up better with TRBJ2-7; the J call may be wrong. Germline V lookup: CDR1 MNHNY, CDR2 SVGAGI (reference sequence). The CDR3 is 14 amino acids. The CDR3 bases are TGTGCCAGCAGTTACTCGACAGATTCCTACGAGCAGTACTTC. It yields the protein CASSYSTDSYEQYF.

This chain connects TRBV7-2 to TRBJ2-7; D is possibly TRBD2 (5 bases). Trimming took off 7 bases at V and 3 bases at J, with 19 bases between the two ends. The germline CDR1 and CDR2 sequences are SGHTA and FQGNSA. The CDR3 covers 15 residues. CDR3 region: CASTRGGGSNYEQYF. CDR3 nucleotide sequence: TGTGCCAGCACTAGAGGAGGAGGATCTAACTACGAGCAGTACTTC.

The V call is TRBV7-2, the J call TRBJ2-7, with D possibly being TRBD1 (6 bases). The V gene's germline CDR1 is SGHTA and CDR2 FQGNSA. Trimming shortened V by 2 bases and J by 6 bases, and 20 bases separated the two germline ends. The CDR3 consists of 16 residues. The CDR3 DNA reads as TGTGCCAGCAGCTTATCCCGGGACACCCAGACGGGCGAGCAGTACTTC. This translates into CASSLSRDTQTGEQYF.

The chain links TRBV7-9 to TRBJ1-2; TRBD1 is a possible D gene (6 bases). The CDR3 extends over 13 amino acids. The germline CDR1 and CDR2 sequences are SEHNR and FQNEAQ (reference sequence). Trimming took off 3 bases at V and 8 bases at J, with 13 bases between the two ends. CDR3 sequence reads: CASSFRGGTGYTF. The CDR3 coding sequence is TGTGCCAGCAGCTTTCGGGGGGGCACGGGCTACACCTTC.

V and J are TRBV5-1 and TRBJ2-1; possible D gene TRBD1, 6 bases. V lost 4 bases, J lost 0 bases, and 11 bases lay in between. The germline V gene encodes CDR1 SGHRS and CDR2 YFSETQ. CDR3 length: 15 amino acids. CDR3: CASSIGQSSYNEQFF. CDR3 coding DNA: TGCGCCAGCAGCATAGGACAGAGCTCCTACAATGAGCAGTTCTTC. The whole variable domain, filled in from reference TRBV5-1 and TRBJ2-1, reads KAGVTQTPRYLIKTRGQQVTLSCSPISGHRSVSWYQQTPGQGLQFLFEYFSETQRNKGNFPGRFSGRQFSNSRSEMNVSTLELGDSALYLCASSIGQSSYNEQFFGPGTRLTVL.

The chain is built from TRBV7-2 and TRBJ2-7, with 12 bases aligning to TRBD2. This CDR3 contains 16 residues. V lost 4 bases to trimming and J lost 2 bases; unmatched junction nucleotides: 6. From germline, CDR1 is SGHTA and CDR2 FQGNSA. CDR3 nucleotide sequence: TGTGCCAGCAGCTCTCATCGGACTAGCGGGACCTACGAGCAGTACTTC. This codes for CASSSHRTSGTYEQYF. The full variable domain, in which reference TRBV7-2 and TRBJ2-7 provide the parts outside the CDR3, is GAGVSQSPSNKVTEKGKDVELRCDPISGHTALYWYRQSLGQGLEFLIYFQGNSAPDKSGLPSDRFSAERTGGSVSTLTIQRTQQEDSAVYLCASSSHRTSGTYEQYFGPGTRLTVT.